The sequence of this T cell receptor (beta chain) was determined in a study of CD8+CD57+ T cells in acquired aplastic anemia. Across the whole study: The sorted CD4+ and CD8+ cells yielded an average around 3.2 ug of DNA.

Genomic DNA provided the template from which TCR beta VDJ and CDR3 profiles were obtained. TCRdb re-derived calls from the reads in MiXCR, one entry per CDR3 protein. This sample has 100,000 to 150,000 distinct CDR3 sequences, with about 46% found just once. The CDR3 has 17 residues. Germline values: CDR1 LNHDA, CDR2 SQIVND (reference sequence). The junction had 7 bases not matched to a gene; V was cut back by 4 bases and J by 4 bases. The clonotype originates from a human donor in good health, serving as a control. The sample was sorted CD4+, CD8+, or CD8+CD57+ T cells (not recorded which) from PBMCs. The rearrangement joins TRBV19 to TRBJ2-3; 14 bases agree with TRBD2. CDR3 residues: CASSTRTSGRRSDTQYF. As DNA, the CDR3 is TGTGCCAGTAGTACAAGGACTAGCGGGAGGAGGTCAGATACGCAGTATTTT.